This entry features one T cell receptor (beta chain) sequence. Within the sample, other DNA sequences also encode this same CDR3. The sample comes from a study of PD-L1 blockade in urothelial cancer. Spiking of synthetic TCR analog templates was performed in each PCR. Only in-frame clones appear in the TCRdb table, and some are missing; sequencing was by immunoSEQ multiplex PCR. Of about 50,000 clones in the sample, roughly 80% were seen once. Sample time point: pretreatment peripheral blood. The CDR3 sequence is 12 residues long. The junction had 0 bases not matched to a gene; V was cut back by 1 base and J by 6 bases. The germline gives CDR1 SGHTA, CDR2 FQGNSA.

The rearrangement uses TRBV7-2 and TRBJ2-7, with 7 bases aligning to TRBD2. The receptor was isolated from a man aged 65-85 years with urothelial cancer. This material consisted of PBMCs, taken around atezolizumab (anti-PD-L1) treatment. CDR3 sequence reads: CASSLGGGEQYF. CDR3 nucleotide sequence: TGTGCCAGCAGCTTAGGGGGGGGCGAGCAGTACTTC. Supplemented by reference TRBV7-2 and TRBJ2-7, the full variable domain reads GAGVSQSPSNKVTEKGKDVELRCDPISGHTALYWYRQSLGQGLEFLIYFQGNSAPDKSGLPSDRFSAERTGGSVSTLTIQRTQQEDSAVYLCASSLGGGEQYFGPGTRLTVT.